These 13 T cell receptor beta chains were sequenced from one sample in a study of tumor-infiltrating lymphocytes in primary liver carcinoma. The study co-extracted DNA and RNA from around 20-30 mg of unsorted bulk tissue. The input was approximately 500 ng total RNA; TCR beta cDNA was made from it with a constant-region primer. Slightly modified ARM-PCR with three nested multiplex PCR rounds yielded TCR beta libraries. Use of TRBV1-TRBV30 forward primers with a C-beta reverse primer characterized the first two PCR rounds, which lasted roughly 11 cycles each. TCRdb independently ran MiXCR on the multiplex PCR reads; one entry per CDR3 protein. There are about 30,000 distinct CDR3 sequences in the sample; about 71% occur only once, and more than 30% lies in the top ten. The sequenced sample consisted of liver tumor tissue from sampling region 3. Subset specified: tumor region T3, left-lateral pole. These receptors all stem from a woman aged 25 to 39 with primary liver carcinoma and hepatitis B virus infection.

Only a few counts were recorded for this clonotype. A junction boundary mismatches the germline segment, possibly from a read error. V and J are TRBV11-2 and TRBJ2-3; 7 bases fit TRBD1. The CDR3 has 16 amino acids. Germline CDR1 reads SGHAT; CDR2 reads FQNNGV. Written as DNA, the CDR3 is TGTACCAGCAGCCGGACGCGACAGGGAAGGGGAGATGCGCAATATTTT. This gives the protein CTSSRTRQGRGDAQYF.

The chain is built from TRBV6-2 or TRBV6-3 and TRBJ1-5, with D unresolved. Germline V gene lookup returns CDR1 MNHEY and CDR2 SVGEGT. The V end lost 7 bases, the J end lost 4 bases, and 11 bases lay between the germline ends. This CDR3 is 13 amino acids long. This CDR3 reads CASNYRYNQPQHF. DNA for the CDR3: TGTGCCAGCAATTATCGGTATAATCAGCCCCAGCATTTT.

A note on this clonotype: Mismatch with germline at one junction end may stem from a read error. The gene calls are TRBV11-3 and TRBJ2-1, with D maybe TRBD2 (6 bases). Germline V CDR1 and CDR2: SGHNT, YENEEA. The CDR3 totals 14 residues. The CDR3 coding sequence is TGTGCCAGCAGCTTAGACGGGAGCACTAATGAGCTGTTCTTC. Translation gives CASSLDGSTNELFF.

As for this clonotype: A read error may produce the germline difference seen at one junction end. The rearrangement joins TRBV7-8 to TRBJ2-5, with 7 bases fitting TRBD1. This CDR3 has 15 amino acids. The germline V gene encodes CDR1 SGHVS and CDR2 FQNEAQ. CDR3 region: CASSLEGGDMETQYF. CDR3 DNA: TGTGCAAGCAGCTTAGAAGGGGGCGATATGGAGACCCAGTACTTC.

This clonotype was seen a single time. Relative to the germline gene, one junction end is altered; a read error may explain this. This chain joins TRBV5-4 and TRBJ2-1; D is ambiguous. Germline-derived CDR1 and CDR2 are SGHNT and YYREEE (reference sequence). The CDR3 runs 16 residues. Here the CDR3 DNA reads TGTGCCAGCAGCTTGGTCGGCCTAATGTCCTACTATGAGCAGTTCTTC. It translates to CASSLVGLMSYYEQFF.

This clonotype was counted a few times. A read error may be the cause here, since a much bigger clone is one base away. V and J are TRBV11-2 and TRBJ2-2, with 9 bases that match TRBD2. Germline trimming cut 4 bases from V and 9 bases from J; bases unmatched to any gene: 12. This CDR3 contains 16 residues. The V gene's germline CDR1 is SGHAT and CDR2 FQNNGV. This CDR3 is CASSSVALAGTRELFF. The CDR3 DNA is TGTGCCAGCAGCTCAGTGGCGCTAGCGGGAACCAGGGAGCTGTTTTTT.

About this clonotype: One end of the junction is discordant with germline, which a read error may explain. The chain recombines TRBV7-3 with TRBJ2-1; 11 positions agree with TRBD1. Germline V gives CDR1 SGHTA, CDR2 FQGTGA. The CDR3 runs 14 residues. This CDR3 is CASSLWDRGNEQFF. CDR3 nucleotides: TGTGCTAGCAGCCTGTGGGACAGGGGGAATGAGCAGTTCTTC.

As concerns this clonotype: A read error may account for a junction end that differs from germline. The chain carries TRBV11-3 and TRBJ2-3; D gene unclear. The CDR3 length is 15 residues. CDR1 SGHNT and CDR2 YENEEA come from the germline V gene. CDR3 amino acids: CASSLDRHTTDTRYF. DNA of the CDR3: TGTGCAAGCAGCTTAGATCGACATACTACAGATACGCGGTATTTT.

A few counts support this clonotype. The chain carries TRBV28 and TRBJ1-4, with D unresolved. In germline, CDR1 is MDHEN, CDR2 SYDVKM. Trimming shortened V by 4 bases and J by 11 bases, and 17 bases separated the two germline ends. The CDR3 contains 14 residues. CDR3 nucleotide sequence: TGTGCCAGCAGTTCACGGGGTCTTGGGGTCAAACTGTTTTTT. It is translated as CASSSRGLGVKLFF.

As regards this clonotype: A much larger clone differs from this one at a single base, so this may be a read error. V usage is TRBV7-8 and J usage is TRBJ2-7; 7 nucleotides align to TRBD1. The CDR3 has 15 amino acids. Germline V gives CDR1 SGHVS, CDR2 FQNEAQ. With V trimmed by 5 bases and J by 4 bases, 11 bases remained unmatched. CDR3 bases: TGTGCCAGCAGCCCACGACAGGGCGAGGGGTACGAGCAGTACTTC. It is translated as CASSPRQGEGYEQYF.

Turning to this clonotype: A much larger clonotype is one base distant, so this may be a read error. The chain combines TRBV7-3 with TRBJ2-7; TRBD2 agrees at 13 bases. This CDR3 contains 15 residues. Germline V gene lookup returns CDR1 SGHTA and CDR2 FQGTGA. CDR3: CAGSQGLAGVYEQYF. The CDR3 DNA reads as TGTGCCGGCAGCCAAGGACTAGCGGGAGTCTACGAGCAGTACTTC.

This clonotype turned up a few times. CDR3 protein: CASRGGVYGYTF. In DNA, the CDR3 is TGTGCCTCAAGAGGGGGCGTCTATGGCTACACCTTC. The chain combines TRBV6-2 or TRBV6-3 with TRBJ1-2; TRBD1 aligns across 7 bases. CDR3 length equals 12 residues. Germline CDR1 reads MNHEY; CDR2 reads SVGEGT. V was clipped by 11 bases and J by 4 bases; unmatched bases: 7.

Worth noting for this clonotype: Being one base from a much bigger clone, this may be a read error. The V call is TRBV6-5, the J call TRBJ2-2; no clear D. The V end was cut by 7 bases, the J end by 3 bases, with 15 bases between. CDR3 length: 15 amino acids. Per the germline V gene, CDR1 is MNHEY and CDR2 is SVGAGI. This CDR3 is CASKDGDRDTGELFF. DNA of the CDR3: TGTGCCAGCAAGGATGGGGATCGGGACACCGGGGAGCTGTTTTTT.